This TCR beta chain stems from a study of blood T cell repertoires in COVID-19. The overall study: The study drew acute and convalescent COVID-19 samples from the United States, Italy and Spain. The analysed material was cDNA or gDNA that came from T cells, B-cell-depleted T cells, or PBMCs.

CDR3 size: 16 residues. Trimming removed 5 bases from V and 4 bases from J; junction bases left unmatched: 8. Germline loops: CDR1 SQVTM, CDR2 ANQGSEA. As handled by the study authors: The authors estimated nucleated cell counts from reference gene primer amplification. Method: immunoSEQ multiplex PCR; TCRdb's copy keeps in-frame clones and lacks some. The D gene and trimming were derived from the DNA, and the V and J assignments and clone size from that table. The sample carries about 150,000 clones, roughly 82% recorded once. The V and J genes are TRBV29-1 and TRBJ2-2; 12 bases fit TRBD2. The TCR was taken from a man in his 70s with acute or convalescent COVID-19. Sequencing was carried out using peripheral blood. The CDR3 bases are TGCAGCGTTTCTCCTAGCGGGGGGGCCTTCACCGGGGAGCTGTTTTTT. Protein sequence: CSVSPSGGAFTGELFF.